This TCR beta chain was sequenced for a study of beta chain features in type 1 diabetes. Study summary: About 110 million sorted cells were examined across all samples. Study-level points and caveats: Among patients with Type 1 diabetes, TCRB CDR3s were moderately but significantly shorter in every one of the four CD4+ subsets. Researchers could not determine here whether HLA type influences TCRB rearrangement. The naive, central memory and Treg TCRB repertoires showed an apparent similarity that was greater among patients than among healthy donors.

The V gene's germline CDR1 is SGHNT and CDR2 YYREEE (reference sequence). The CDR3 extends over 14 amino acids. V was cut by 0 bases and J by 0 bases, with 6 bases left in between. Expressed TCRB transcripts were sequenced after all isolated RNA was converted to cDNA. Here immunoSEQ multiplex PCR was the method, and the copy in TCRdb shows in-frame clones only, minus some. Of roughly 150,000 clones in the sample, roughly 9% were seen once. Turning to this clone: As yet, its antigen is unknown.

The rearrangement links TRBV5-4 to TRBJ1-1; no clear D. Sequencing used central memory CD4+ T cells from blood. This clonotype was obtained from a woman under 40 with type 1 diabetes. The CDR3: CASSLVDMNTEAFF. In nucleotides, the CDR3 is TGTGCCAGCAGCTTGGTAGATATGAACACTGAAGCTTTCTTT.